This T cell receptor (beta chain) was found in a study of shared clonotypes between healthy human individuals (dated by TCRdb to 2020 to 2022). Context from the whole study: A few men and a couple of women, aged 18 to 49 years, made up the cohort. For each donor, CD4 naive and CD4 memory were each run on three plates, CD8 naive on two plates, and CD8 memory on one plate. Leukapheresis yielded between about 0.94 and 9.5 billion PBMCs per donor. To estimate repertoire size and how much clonotypes are shared between individuals, the study performed deep sequencing of blood TCR repertoires from 4 to 6 healthy adults. To increase sequencing depth and limit assay-specific biases, TCR repertoire library preparation and sequencing were carried out by different laboratories using diverse techniques.

The junction shows trimming of 2 bases on V and 4 bases on J, plus 14 bases between the germline ends. Taken from the germline V gene (reference sequence), the CDR1 and CDR2 loops are GTSNPN and SVGIG. The CDR3 runs 15 amino acids, cysteine and phenylalanine included. Only the CDR3 portion is preserved as DNA: 45 bases, with reading frame beginning at the first base. The donors were healthy, HIV-negative adults with no recently reported acute infections or vaccinations. Only Caucasian adults living in Nashville, Tennessee, USA were represented among the donors. CD4+ T cells were enriched by magnetic negative selection, after which naive cells were positively selected on CD45RA and the negative fraction was taken as the memory subset. After blood collection by leukapheresis, PBMCs were isolated using Ficoll-Histopaque density gradient centrifugation and then cryopreserved in the vapor phase of liquid nitrogen. Analytical flow cytometry was used to check the purity and quantity of each magnetically sorted T cell population. From each sorted fraction, genomic DNA was isolated and quantified by UV absorbance on a Nanodrop 2000c.

TCR CDR3 regions were amplified from genomic DNA by multiplex PCR using the deep immunoSEQ assay. Extracted genomic DNA from each cell subset was distributed evenly across all wells of several immunoSEQ 96-well plates, and each plate was treated as a replicate. For sorted subsets, each replicate PCR was loaded with roughly 0.2 ug genomic DNA, equivalent to some 27,000 T cell genomes. Purified libraries were quantified with a Qubit 3.0 fluorometer, sized on a Bioanalyzer 2100, and re-quantified with the KAPA Library Quantification kit. Every immunoSEQ 96-well plate was sequenced on a separate single-read 150-cycle Illumina NextSeq 550 flow cell. On the study's bioinformatics: Because the immunoSEQ output held only junctional sequences and lacked quality scores, the filtering could not match the filtering applied to full-length reads. To assign V/J genes and CDR3, sequences were annotated using PyIR, a Python wrapper for IgBLAST v1.9, with IMGT germline references. Reads were removed for weak V/J assignments (E-value above 1e-6), missing CDR3, stop codons, out-of-frame junctions, or ambiguous translated residues. V3J clonotypes were defined as sequences sharing an identical inferred V gene, J gene, and CDR3 amino acid sequence. To compute the percentage overlap between repertoires, the number of shared unique clonotypes was divided by the size of the smaller repertoire. Three approaches were used to assess repertoire richness: RTK rarefaction, the Chao1 estimator, and Recon v2.1 estimates of unobserved clonotypes. For all TCRbeta clonotypes obtained by the gDNA method from four donors, generation probabilities were computed with OLGA. TCRdb obtained this table from immuneACCESS and retained in-frame rearrangements with V and J assigned. These tables miss some clones; where compared with another copy, unresolved V genes account for less than half of the shortfall, and the remainder is unexplained. The V and J calls and clone size come from that table; D and trimming were worked out from the DNA. For this sample the table gives some 550,000 clones, of which approximately 97% were detected only once. Approximately 0.057% of the sample is taken by the ten largest.

Findings and caveats that apply to the study as a whole: Higher generation probabilities were observed for clonotypes shared by all four sorted-subset donors than for non-shared clonotypes. Sampling was restricted to blood, and TCR repertoires in tissues likely differ from the TCR repertoires found in blood. Even with the large sequencing depth, rarefaction of the sorted-subset datasets indicated that sequencing was incomplete. Naive subsets generally had larger estimated clonotype richness than memory subsets. Based on pairwise subsampling, the degree of clonotype sharing among donors was expected to be affected by sequencing depth. Sharing across several donors was observed for approximately 5% of naive CD4, over 3% of naive CD8, over 2% of memory CD4, and 0.4% of memory CD8 clonotypes. Because the study included only a small number of donors, the genetic and exposure-history diversity represented was limited.

On this clone: No antigen is known for it. Per-base quality was not reported, and no clone a single base away is much larger than it.

Sequenced: naive CD4+ T cells sorted from blood. The cell subset or site label on this specimen signifies: CD45RA+ positively selected. The TCR comes from a young woman in good health. Recombination linked TRBV30 to TRBJ1-4; the D segment could be TRBD1, given 6 matching bases. The CDR3 is CAWSLSRGSNEKLFF. The nucleotide sequence is TGTGCCTGGAGTTTATCCAGGGGTAGTAATGAAAAACTGTTTTTT.